This entry features one T cell receptor beta chain sequence. The sample is drawn from a study of blood T cell repertoires in COVID-19. Study overall: Donors in the United States, Italy and Spain gave samples during acute or convalescent COVID-19. PBMCs, B-cell-depleted T cells, or T cells were the source of the cDNA or gDNA that made up the material.

Original data processing: Using reference gene primer amplification, nucleated cell counts were estimated. Clones were sequenced by immunoSEQ multiplex PCR, and TCRdb holds only the in-frame ones, with some missing. V, J and clone size derive from that table, while D and trimming were established from the DNA sequence. The profile shows 200,000 or so clones, nearly 85% of them singletons. Germline V gene sequence: CDR1 SQVTM, CDR2 ANQGSEA. V was clipped by 6 bases and J by 7 bases, with 15 bases between them. The CDR3 loop spans 12 amino acids. The sequence derives from a woman in her 30s with acute or convalescent COVID-19. Material: peripheral blood. The rearrangement uses TRBV29-1 and TRBJ1-2; perhaps TRBD1 as D (5 bases). The CDR3 spells CSVLTGGSGYTF. The CDR3 nucleotides read TGCAGCGTCCTCACGGGGGGAAGTGGCTACACCTTC. The complete variable domain, with remaining parts taken from reference TRBV29-1 and TRBJ1-2, reads SAVISQKPSRDICQRGTSLTIQCQVDSQVTMMFWYRQQPGQSLTLIATANQGSEATYESGFVIDKFPISRPNLTFSTLTVSNMSPEDSSIYLCSVLTGGSGYTFGSGTRLTVV.